This record concerns one T cell receptor beta chain sequence. The sample holds other DNA sequences that translate to the same CDR3. Only in-frame clones appear in the TCRdb table, and some are missing; sequencing was by immunoSEQ multiplex PCR. The sample includes hundreds of thousands of clones, roughly 90% seen only once; the top ten take about 3%. The study recruited people aged 18 to 89 years across approximately 24 US areas. This sample is drawn from a study of blood T cell repertoires in COVID-19. The germline V gene has CDR1 ENHRY and CDR2 SYGVKD. The CDR3 runs 14 residues. Germline trimming cut 4 bases from V and 0 bases from J; bases unmatched to any gene: 0.

This sequence joins TRBV10-3 and TRBJ2-1; 7 bases fit TRBD1. Sequencing input: PBMCs or T cells enriched from blood (not recorded which). This TCR derives from a woman aged 25 to 45 who had recovered from COVID-19. The CDR3 region has the DNA TGTGCCATCAGTGGACAGGGCTCCTACAATGAGCAGTTCTTC. Its protein product is CAISGQGSYNEQFF.